The 14 T cell receptor beta chains in this list originate from one sample, sequenced in a study of post-analysis software for immune sequencing data. Study results and limitations: When patients were compared with controls, roughly five TRBV segments were more frequent, TRBV5-6, TRBV5-1 and TRBV20-1 among them.

The antigens these receptors bind are not known. Unique molecular identifiers tagged the TCR beta cDNA libraries. TCRdb re-called the PCR reads with MiXCR, one entry per CDR3 protein. This sample has roughly 430,000 distinct CDR3 sequences; approximately 39% occur once, and the top ten carry about 7.6%. Sequencing input: blood. Receptors originate from a girl aged 2-9 years with multiple sclerosis.

V is TRBV5-1 and J is TRBJ1-2; TRBD1 is a possible D gene (6 bases). This CDR3 region has 15 residues. Germline V lookup: CDR1 SGHRS, CDR2 YFSETQ. The ends were cut back, 3 bases at V and 3 bases at J, with 15 bases in the middle. The chain's CDR3 is CASSSRSGGDYGYTF. CDR3 in DNA: TGCGCCAGCAGCTCCCGGAGTGGGGGCGACTATGGCTACACCTTC. Looking up the rest from reference TRBV5-1 and TRBJ1-2 gives the full variable domain: KAGVTQTPRYLIKTRGQQVTLSCSPISGHRSVSWYQQTPGQGLQFLFEYFSETQRNKGNFPGRFSGRQFSNSRSEMNVSTLELGDSALYLCASSSRSGGDYGYTFGSGTRLTVV.

This sequence joins TRBV7-9 and TRBJ2-5; 8 bases align to TRBD2. This CDR3 spans 16 amino acids. V lost 1 base to trimming and J lost 2 bases; unmatched junction nucleotides: 6. Per germline, CDR1 SEHNR and CDR2 FQNEAQ (reference sequence). The DNA of the CDR3 is TGTGCCAGCAGCTTAGGGCTGCGGGGGGCACAAGAGACCCAGTACTTC. It encodes CASSLGLRGAQETQYF.

The V gene is TRBV18, the J gene TRBJ1-5, with D tentatively TRBD1 (6 bases). CDR1 is KGHSH and CDR2 is LQKENI in the germline V gene. Trimming took off 4 bases at V and 5 bases at J, with 9 bases between the two ends. The CDR3 consists of 13 residues. The CDR3 spells CASSRGADQPQHF. The DNA for the CDR3 is TGTGCCAGCTCACGGGGGGCCGATCAGCCCCAGCATTTT. The whole variable domain, filled in from reference TRBV18 and TRBJ1-5, reads NAGVMQNPRHLVRRRGQEARLRCSPMKGHSHVYWYRQLPEEGLKFMVYLQKENIIDESGMPKERFSAEFPKEGPSILRIQQVVRGDSAAYFCASSRGADQPQHFGDGTRLSIL.

The V and J genes are TRBV20-1 and TRBJ2-7, with a possible D match to TRBD1 (7 bases). CDR1 DFQATT and CDR2 SNEGSKA come from the germline V gene (reference sequence). V lost 6 bases and J 3 bases, leaving 18 bases between the germline ends. The CDR3 consists of 14 residues. Here the CDR3 reads CSALGGTACYEQYF. CDR3 sequence (DNA): TGCAGTGCCCTGGGCGGGACAGCCTGCTACGAGCAGTACTTC.

V usage is TRBV5-1 and J usage is TRBJ2-1, with D uncertain. Germline values: CDR1 SGHRS, CDR2 YFSETQ. Between the trimmed V and J ends, which lost 7 bases and 5 bases, there was a span of 19 bases. This CDR3 is 15 amino acids long. The DNA for the CDR3 is TGCGCCAGCGGCAAAGGCGCGCCGCCTGACAATGAGCAGTTCTTC. It is translated as CASGKGAPPDNEQFF.

This clonotype was observed a handful of times. One end of the junction is discordant with germline, which a read error may explain. The chain is built from TRBV7-2 and TRBJ2-7; D is ambiguous. The CDR3 consists of 13 residues. Germline V gives CDR1 SGHTA, CDR2 FQGNSA. CDR3 loop: CASSLVASYEQYF. As DNA, the CDR3 is TGTGCCAGCAGTTTAGTAGCCTCCTACGAGCAGTACTTC.

This clonotype appeared a few times. The gene calls are TRBV29-1 and TRBJ2-7; 9 bases match TRBD1. V lost 8 bases, J lost 3 bases, and 5 bases stayed unmatched. Germline V gives CDR1 SQVTM, CDR2 ANQGSEA. The CDR3 length is 12 residues. CDR3 coding DNA: TGCAGCACTCGGGACAGGGACTACGAGCAGTACTTC. Protein product: CSTRDRDYEQYF.

This rearrangement joins TRBV28 to TRBJ2-7; no reliable D call. CDR1 is MDHEN and CDR2 is SYDVKM in the germline V gene. This CDR3 is built from 13 residues. V was cut by 5 bases and J by 7 bases, with 15 bases left in between. CDR3 amino acids: CASSRPTYNEQYF. In nucleotides, the CDR3 is TGTGCCAGCAGTCGTCCCACCTACAATGAGCAGTACTTC.

The genes are TRBV6-5 and TRBJ2-1, with 9 bases lining up with TRBD2. Germline CDR1 is MNHEY and CDR2 is SVGAGI. The CDR3 is 16 residues long. The V and J ends lost 5 bases and 8 bases, in that order; junction bases with no gene match: 13. The CDR3 bases are TGTGCCAGCAGTGAGACGCGGGGGCGGGGGGGCTATGAGCAGTTCTTC. Protein product: CASSETRGRGGYEQFF.

The V call is TRBV5-1, the J call TRBJ2-4; D is undetermined. Matching the DNA end better, TRBJ2-7 makes the J call doubtful. Per the germline V gene, CDR1 is SGHRS and CDR2 is YFSETQ. The CDR3 consists of 12 residues. Here the CDR3 reads CASSSLDYEQYF. CDR3 DNA: TGCGCCAGCAGCTCCTTGGATTACGAGCAGTACTTC.

There are many counts of this clonotype. This rearrangement joins TRBV4-1 to TRBJ1-2, with 10 bases identical to TRBD1. Unmatched junction bases numbered 11, after V lost 4 bases and J lost 3 bases. Germline values: CDR1 MGHRA, CDR2 YSYEKL. The length of the CDR3 is 17 residues. DNA of the CDR3: TGCGCCAGCAGCCCTGATTTGGGACAGGGGCTTTACTATGGCTACACCTTC. Its translation: CASSPDLGQGLYYGYTF.

This clonotype was found a few times. J is TRBJ1-1 and V is TRBV20-1, with D unclear. Trimming took 3 bases from V and 1 from J, leaving 9 bases between them. This CDR3 is built from 13 residues. CDR1 is DFQATT, CDR2 SNEGSKA, per germline (reference sequence). The CDR3 DNA is TGCAGTGCTAGGGTTGCAGGGAACACTGAAGCTTTCTTT. Amino acids: CSARVAGNTEAFF.

The CDR3 loop reads CASSLPLDRAQQETQYF. Here the CDR3 DNA reads TGCGCCAGCAGCCTTCCCCTGGACAGGGCCCAACAAGAGACCCAGTACTTC. The chain carries TRBV5-1 and TRBJ2-5; 8 bases line up with TRBD1. The CDR3 loop spans 17 amino acids. Germline-derived CDR1 and CDR2 are SGHRS and YFSETQ. V was clipped by 4 bases and J by 2 bases; unmatched bases: 13. The variable domain in full, completed from reference TRBV5-1 and TRBJ2-5, reads KAGVTQTPRYLIKTRGQQVTLSCSPISGHRSVSWYQQTPGQGLQFLFEYFSETQRNKGNFPGRFSGRQFSNSRSEMNVSTLELGDSALYLCASSLPLDRAQQETQYFGPGTRLLVL.

In its sample, this clonotype was seen a few times. The chain couples TRBV20-1 to TRBJ2-1, with D possibly called TRBD1 or TRBD2 (5 bases each). Looked up from germline, CDR1 is DFQATT and CDR2 is SNEGSKA (reference sequence). Trimming removed 2 bases at V and 7 bases at J, with 9 bases between. The length of the CDR3 is 12 residues. The CDR3 DNA follows: TGCAGTGCTAGACTAGCAGGGAATGAGCAGTTCTTC. Protein sequence: CSARLAGNEQFF.